This passage covers 28 T cell receptor beta chains from one sample sequenced in a study of monozygotic twins with inflammatory bowel disease. After re-calling the 5' RACE reads, TCRdb lists one entry per CDR3 protein, DNA absent. This repertoire comprises about 200,000 distinct CDR3 sequences; its ten largest clones make up roughly 8%. Sequencing was carried out using blood. The receptor set was obtained from a human donor with ulcerative colitis or Crohn's disease, or a healthy co-twin of an affected twin (not recorded which).

The chain carries TRBV5-1 and TRBJ2-1; the D call of TRBD2 rests on TCRdb alone, since no DNA is present to check it. Germline V gene lookup returns CDR1 SGHRS and CDR2 YFSETQ. The CDR3 is made up of 13 amino acids. CDR3 sequence reads: CASSSSLYNEQFF.

The gene calls are TRBV5-1 and TRBJ1-1. The germline gives CDR1 SGHRS, CDR2 YFSETQ. The CDR3 loop spans 15 amino acids. The CDR3 is CASSLGAGMNTEAFF.

This chain uses TRBV29-1 with TRBJ2-1. CDR1 SQVTM and CDR2 ANQGSEA come from the germline V gene. The CDR3 has 11 residues. The CDR3 sequence is CSVRGYNEQFF.

The genes are TRBV2 and TRBJ2-7. The CDR3 is 12 amino acids. Germline V gene data show CDR1 as SNHLY and CDR2 as FYNNEI. CDR3 protein: CASNLDGYEQYF.

V gene TRBV9 combines with J gene TRBJ2-7. Per the germline V gene, CDR1 is SGDLS and CDR2 is YYNGEE. The CDR3 extends over 14 amino acids. Here the CDR3 reads CASSVSMDSYEQYF.

The gene calls are TRBV25-1 and TRBJ2-3; TCRdb's D gene call, TRBD1, goes unchecked for lack of DNA. Per germline, CDR1 MGHDK and CDR2 SYGVNS. The CDR3 is 13 amino acids. The CDR3 loop reads CASGTASTDTQYF.

This chain connects TRBV15 to TRBJ1-2. Per germline, CDR1 LNHNV and CDR2 YYDKDF (reference sequence). The CDR3 runs 13 residues. CDR3 loop: CATSRDTLAGYTF. The complete variable domain, with remaining parts taken from reference TRBV15 and TRBJ1-2, reads DAMVIQNPRYQVTQFGKPVTLSCSQTLNHNVMYWYQQKSSQAPKLLFHYYDKDFNNEADTPDNFQSRRPNTSFCFLDIRSPGLGDTAMYLCATSRDTLAGYTFGSGTRLTVV.

The chain links TRBV25-1 to TRBJ2-6; TCRdb's assignment of TRBD2 cannot be checked, as there is no DNA. The germline CDR1 and CDR2 sequences are MGHDK and SYGVNS. This CDR3 spans 20 amino acids. The CDR3 loop reads CASSEFLVEDYLSGANVLTF.

The V gene is TRBV13, the J gene TRBJ2-3; TCRdb picks TRBD2, but there is no DNA to check that call. The CDR3 length is 16 residues. Germline V lookup: CDR1 PRHDT, CDR2 FYEKMQ (reference sequence). This CDR3 is CASSLDPREGSDTQYF.

This sequence joins TRBV18 and TRBJ1-4. CDR3 size: 14 residues. Germline loops: CDR1 KGHSH, CDR2 LQKENI. The chain's CDR3 is CASSTPGANEKLFF.

The V call is TRBV7-9, the J call TRBJ1-5. The V gene's germline CDR1 is SEHNR and CDR2 FQNEAQ (reference sequence). CDR3 length: 14 residues. CDR3 protein: CASSLEGPNQPQHF.

This rearrangement joins TRBV19 to TRBJ1-1. This CDR3 spans 12 amino acids. CDR1 LNHDA and CDR2 SQIVND come from the germline V gene (reference sequence). CDR3 residues: CASRSLFTEAFF.

The V and J genes are TRBV11-2 and TRBJ2-5; absent DNA, TCRdb's TRBD1 call cannot be checked. This CDR3 is built from 18 residues. Germline lookup yields CDR1 SGHAT and CDR2 FQNNGV. The CDR3 spells CASRDGIDRGGRMETQYF.

The chain links TRBV20-1 to TRBJ2-1; the TRBD1 assignment by TCRdb is unverifiable without DNA. The germline gives CDR1 DFQATT, CDR2 SNEGSKA (reference sequence). The CDR3 covers 15 residues. CDR3 sequence: CSARNAEDKIDEQLF.

The chain joins TRBV5-1 to TRBJ2-7. Per the germline V gene, CDR1 is SGHRS and CDR2 is YFSETQ. The CDR3 loop spans 14 amino acids. CDR3 residues: CASGLEAYSYEQYF.

The rearrangement links TRBV7-2 to TRBJ1-5. This CDR3 spans 13 amino acids. Germline lookup yields CDR1 SGHTA and CDR2 FQGNSA. CDR3 region: CASSLGRVEPQHF.

This rearrangement joins TRBV20-1 to TRBJ2-3; checking the TCRdb D call of TRBD1 is not possible without DNA. The germline CDR1 and CDR2 sequences are DFQATT and SNEGSKA (reference sequence). The length of the CDR3 is 13 residues. The CDR3 loop is CSARRVGADTQYF.

The chain uses TRBV12-3 or TRBV12-4 and TRBJ2-2; without DNA, the TCRdb call of TRBD1 cannot be checked. The CDR3 has 14 residues. This CDR3 is CASSFQGVTGELFF.

V gene TRBV20-1 combines with J gene TRBJ2-7; checking the TCRdb D call of TRBD2 is not possible without DNA. There are 11 residues in the CDR3. CDR1 and CDR2 from the germline V gene are DFQATT and SNEGSKA (reference sequence). Here the CDR3 reads CSASDGPHRYF.

This chain uses TRBV10-3 with TRBJ2-7; with no DNA, the TCRdb D assignment of TRBD1 cannot be verified. CDR3 length: 12 residues. Germline CDR1 and CDR2: ENHRY and SYGVKD. CDR3 amino acids: CATQDLTYEQYF.

This rearrangement joins TRBV5-1 to TRBJ2-3; no DNA is available, so the TRBD1 call from TCRdb remains unchecked. The germline V gene encodes CDR1 SGHRS and CDR2 YFSETQ. The CDR3 contains 15 residues. CDR3 residues: CASRQTGDHTDTQYF.

The rearrangement links TRBV11-2 to TRBJ2-5; with no DNA, the TCRdb D assignment of TRBD2 cannot be verified. This CDR3 spans 17 amino acids. Germline CDR1 reads SGHAT; CDR2 reads FQNNGV. The CDR3 spells CASSLLAGGGGQETQYF.

The chain joins TRBV27 to TRBJ2-5. This CDR3 has 14 amino acids. Germline CDR1 reads MNHEY; CDR2 reads SMNVEV (reference sequence). This CDR3 reads CASRVDGWKETQYF.

This sequence joins TRBV19 and TRBJ2-7; without DNA, the TCRdb call of TRBD2 cannot be checked. The CDR3 runs to 13 residues. Germline V gene lookup returns CDR1 LNHDA and CDR2 SQIVND (reference sequence). CDR3 loop: CASREGGTYEQYF.

V and J are TRBV7-9 and TRBJ1-5. This CDR3 comprises 17 residues. Germline lookup yields CDR1 SEHNR and CDR2 FQNEAQ (reference sequence). The chain's CDR3 is CASSAGPPSNGNQPQHF.

The genes are TRBV5-1 and TRBJ2-3; TCRdb names TRBD2, which stays unverified in the absence of DNA. CDR1 is SGHRS and CDR2 is YFSETQ in the germline V gene. CDR3 length equals 17 residues. The CDR3 region is CASSLGQGQGHTDTQYF.

This CDR3 is CAIQGLHYTQYF. The chain carries TRBV6-1 and TRBJ2-3; TCRdb calls TRBD2, which cannot be checked without DNA. This CDR3 contains 12 residues. Per the germline V gene, CDR1 is MNHNS and CDR2 is SASEGT.

The chain recombines TRBV9 with TRBJ1-2. Germline V gene lookup returns CDR1 SGDLS and CDR2 YYNGEE. The CDR3 length is 15 residues. The CDR3 here is CASSVDGYPNYGYTF.